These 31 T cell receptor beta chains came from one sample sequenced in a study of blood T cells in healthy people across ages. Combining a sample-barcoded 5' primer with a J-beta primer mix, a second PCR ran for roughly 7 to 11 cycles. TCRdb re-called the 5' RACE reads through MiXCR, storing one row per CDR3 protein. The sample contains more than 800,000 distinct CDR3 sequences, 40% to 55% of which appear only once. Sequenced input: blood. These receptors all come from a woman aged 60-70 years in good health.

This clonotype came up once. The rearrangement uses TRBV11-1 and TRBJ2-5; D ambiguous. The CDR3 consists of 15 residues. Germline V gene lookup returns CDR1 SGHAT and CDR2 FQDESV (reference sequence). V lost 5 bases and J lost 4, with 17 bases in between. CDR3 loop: CASSHLQPLGETQYF. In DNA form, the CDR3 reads TGTGCCAGCAGCCACCTCCAACCTCTTGGAGAGACCCAGTACTTC.

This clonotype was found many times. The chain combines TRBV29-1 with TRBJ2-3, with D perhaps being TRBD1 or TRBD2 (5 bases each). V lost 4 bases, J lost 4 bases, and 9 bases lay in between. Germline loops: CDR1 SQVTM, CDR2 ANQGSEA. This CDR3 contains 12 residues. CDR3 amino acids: CSVGDPSDTQYF. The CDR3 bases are TGCAGCGTTGGGGACCCATCAGATACGCAGTATTTT.

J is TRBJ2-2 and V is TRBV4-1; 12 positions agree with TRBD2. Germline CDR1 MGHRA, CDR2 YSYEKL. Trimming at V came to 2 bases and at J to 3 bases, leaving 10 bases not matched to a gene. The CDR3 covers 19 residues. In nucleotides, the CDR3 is TGCGCCAGCAGCCAATCCGGACTAGCGGGGCTACTTCACACCGGGGAGCTGTTTTTT. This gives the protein CASSQSGLAGLLHTGELFF.

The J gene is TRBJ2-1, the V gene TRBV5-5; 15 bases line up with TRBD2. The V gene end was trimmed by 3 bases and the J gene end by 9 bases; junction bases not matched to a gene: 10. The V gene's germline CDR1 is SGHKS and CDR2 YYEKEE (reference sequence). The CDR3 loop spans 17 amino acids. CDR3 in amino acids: CASSSWTSGRAFAEQFF. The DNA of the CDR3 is TGTGCCAGCAGCTCCTGGACTAGCGGGAGGGCCTTCGCTGAGCAGTTCTTC.

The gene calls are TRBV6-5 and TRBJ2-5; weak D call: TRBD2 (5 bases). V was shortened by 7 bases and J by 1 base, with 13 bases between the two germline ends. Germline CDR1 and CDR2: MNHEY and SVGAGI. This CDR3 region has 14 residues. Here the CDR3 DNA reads TGTGCCAGCAAAGTGAGGGATCCCCAAGAGACCCAGTACTTC. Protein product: CASKVRDPQETQYF.

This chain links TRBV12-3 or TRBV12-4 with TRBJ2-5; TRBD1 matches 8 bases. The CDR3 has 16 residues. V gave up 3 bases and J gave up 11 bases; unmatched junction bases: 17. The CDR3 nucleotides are TGTGCCAGCAGTTTGGGGGACCGGACAGGGACGATGAAGCAGTACTTC. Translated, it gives CASSLGDRTGTMKQYF.

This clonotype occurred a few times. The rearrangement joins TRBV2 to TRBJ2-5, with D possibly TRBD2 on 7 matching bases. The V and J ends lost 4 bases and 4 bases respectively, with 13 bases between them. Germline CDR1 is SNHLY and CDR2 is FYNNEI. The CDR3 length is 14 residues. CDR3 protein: CASSGEGGRETQYF. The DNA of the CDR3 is TGTGCCAGCAGTGGGGAGGGGGGTCGAGAGACCCAGTACTTC.

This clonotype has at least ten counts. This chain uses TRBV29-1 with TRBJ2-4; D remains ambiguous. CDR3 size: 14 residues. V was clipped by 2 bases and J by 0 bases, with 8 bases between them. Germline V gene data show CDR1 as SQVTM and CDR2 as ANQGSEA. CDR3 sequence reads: CSVELQLAKNIQYF. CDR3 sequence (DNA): TGCAGCGTTGAACTACAGCTAGCCAAAAACATTCAGTACTTC. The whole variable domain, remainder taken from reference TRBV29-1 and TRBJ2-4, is SAVISQKPSRDICQRGTSLTIQCQVDSQVTMMFWYRQQPGQSLTLIATANQGSEATYESGFVIDKFPISRPNLTFSTLTVSNMSPEDSSIYLCSVELQLAKNIQYFGAGTRLSVL.

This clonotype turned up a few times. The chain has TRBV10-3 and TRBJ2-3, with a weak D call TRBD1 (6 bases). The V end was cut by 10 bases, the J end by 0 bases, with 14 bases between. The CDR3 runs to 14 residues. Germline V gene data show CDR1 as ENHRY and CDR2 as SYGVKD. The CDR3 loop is CATEDSPSTDTQYF. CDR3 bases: TGTGCCACCGAGGACAGCCCGAGCACAGATACGCAGTATTTT.

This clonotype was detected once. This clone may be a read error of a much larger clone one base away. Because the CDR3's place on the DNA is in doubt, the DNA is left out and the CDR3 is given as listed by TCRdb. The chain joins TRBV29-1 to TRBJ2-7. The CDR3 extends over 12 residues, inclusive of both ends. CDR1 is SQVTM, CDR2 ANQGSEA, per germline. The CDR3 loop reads CSVGAGTYERYF.

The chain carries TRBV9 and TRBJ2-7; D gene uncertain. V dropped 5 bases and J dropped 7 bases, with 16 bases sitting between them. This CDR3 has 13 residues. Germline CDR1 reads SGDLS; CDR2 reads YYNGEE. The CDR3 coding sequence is TGTGCCAGCAGTGAAGGGCCCTATGGGGAGCAGTACTTC. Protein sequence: CASSEGPYGEQYF.

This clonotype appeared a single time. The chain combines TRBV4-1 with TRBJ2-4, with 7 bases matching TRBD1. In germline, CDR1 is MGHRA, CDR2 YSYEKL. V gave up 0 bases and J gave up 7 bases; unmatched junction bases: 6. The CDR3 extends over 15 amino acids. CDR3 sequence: CASSQDRLQGNIQYF. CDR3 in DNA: TGCGCCAGCAGCCAAGATCGGTTACAGGGGAACATTCAGTACTTC.

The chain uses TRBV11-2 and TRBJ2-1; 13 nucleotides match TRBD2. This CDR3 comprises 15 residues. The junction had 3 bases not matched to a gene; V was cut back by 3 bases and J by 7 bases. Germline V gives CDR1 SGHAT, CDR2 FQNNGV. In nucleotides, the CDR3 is TGTGCCAGCAGCTTTCAACTAGCGGGAGGGAATGAGCAGTTCTTC. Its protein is CASSFQLAGGNEQFF. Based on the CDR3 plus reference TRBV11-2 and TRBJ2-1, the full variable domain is EAGVAQSPRYKIIEKRQSVAFWCNPISGHATLYWYQQILGQGPKLLIQFQNNGVVDDSQLPKDRFSAERLKGVDSTLKIQPAKLEDSAVYLCASSFQLAGGNEQFFGPGTRLTVL.

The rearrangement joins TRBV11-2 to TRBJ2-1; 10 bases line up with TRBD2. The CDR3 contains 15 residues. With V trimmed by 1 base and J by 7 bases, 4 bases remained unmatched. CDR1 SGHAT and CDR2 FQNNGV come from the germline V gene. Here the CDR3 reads CASSLGPSGRNEQFF. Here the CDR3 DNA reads TGTGCCAGCAGCTTAGGTCCTAGCGGGAGAAATGAGCAGTTCTTC.

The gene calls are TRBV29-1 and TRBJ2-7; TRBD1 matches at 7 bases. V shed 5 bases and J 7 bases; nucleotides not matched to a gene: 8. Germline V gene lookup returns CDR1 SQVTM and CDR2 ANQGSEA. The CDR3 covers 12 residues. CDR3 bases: TGCAGCGTTCACAGGGGTTACAATGAGCAGTACTTC. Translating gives CSVHRGYNEQYF.

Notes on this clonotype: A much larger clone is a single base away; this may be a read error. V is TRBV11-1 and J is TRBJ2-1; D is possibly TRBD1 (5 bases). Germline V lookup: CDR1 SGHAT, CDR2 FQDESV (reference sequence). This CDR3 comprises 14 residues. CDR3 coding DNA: TGTGCCAACAGCTTAGGTGTAGGGGATAATGAGCAGTTCTTC. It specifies CANSLGVGDNEQFF. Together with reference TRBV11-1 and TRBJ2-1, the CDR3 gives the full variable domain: EAEVAQSPRYKITEKSQAVAFWCDPISGHATLYWYRQILGQGPELLVQFQDESVVDDSQLPKDRFSAERLKGVDSTLKIQPAELGDSAMYLCANSLGVGDNEQFFGPGTRLTVL.

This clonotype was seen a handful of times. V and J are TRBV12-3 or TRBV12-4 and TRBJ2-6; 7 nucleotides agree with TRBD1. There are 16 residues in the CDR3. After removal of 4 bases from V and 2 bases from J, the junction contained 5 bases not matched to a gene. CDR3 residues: CASSSGQATGANVLTF. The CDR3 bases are TGTGCCAGCAGTTCCGGACAGGCCACTGGGGCCAACGTCCTGACTTTC.

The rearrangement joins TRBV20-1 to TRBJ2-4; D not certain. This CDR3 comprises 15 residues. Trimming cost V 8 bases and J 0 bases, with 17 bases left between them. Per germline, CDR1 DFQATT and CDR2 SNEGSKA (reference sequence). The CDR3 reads CSSPPLALAKNIQYF. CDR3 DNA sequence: TGCAGTTCCCCTCCACTGGCCTTAGCCAAAAACATTCAGTACTTC.

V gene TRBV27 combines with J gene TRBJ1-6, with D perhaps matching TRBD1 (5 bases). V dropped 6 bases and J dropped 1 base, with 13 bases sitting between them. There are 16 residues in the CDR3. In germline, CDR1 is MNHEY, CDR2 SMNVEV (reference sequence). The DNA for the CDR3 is TGTGCCAGCAGCCCAGGGTTCGGTTCCTATAATTCACCCCTCCACTTT. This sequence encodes CASSPGFGSYNSPLHF.

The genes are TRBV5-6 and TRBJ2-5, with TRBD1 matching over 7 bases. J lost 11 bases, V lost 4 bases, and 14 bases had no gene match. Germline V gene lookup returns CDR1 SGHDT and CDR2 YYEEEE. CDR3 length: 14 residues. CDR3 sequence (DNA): TGTGCCAGCAGCCGGGGACAGATCAACAATGAGCAGTACTTC. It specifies CASSRGQINNEQYF.

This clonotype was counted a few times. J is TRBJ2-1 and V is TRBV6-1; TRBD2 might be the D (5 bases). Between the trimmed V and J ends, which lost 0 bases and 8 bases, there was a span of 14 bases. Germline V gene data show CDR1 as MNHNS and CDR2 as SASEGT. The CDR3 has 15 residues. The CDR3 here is CASSEASGRAYEQFF. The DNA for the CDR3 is TGTGCCAGCAGTGAAGCAAGCGGTAGAGCCTATGAGCAGTTCTTC.

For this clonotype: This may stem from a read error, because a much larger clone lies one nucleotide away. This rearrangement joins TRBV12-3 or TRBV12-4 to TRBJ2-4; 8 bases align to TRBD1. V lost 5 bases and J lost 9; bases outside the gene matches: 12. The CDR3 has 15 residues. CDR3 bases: TGTGCCAGCAGTCGGACAGGGCCCGGGGAAAGCATTCAGTACTTC. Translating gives CASSRTGPGESIQYF.

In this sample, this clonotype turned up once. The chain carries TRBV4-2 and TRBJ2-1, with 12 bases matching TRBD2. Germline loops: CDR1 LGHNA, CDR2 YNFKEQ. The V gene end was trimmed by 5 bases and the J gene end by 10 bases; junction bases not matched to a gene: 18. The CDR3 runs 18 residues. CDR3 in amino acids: CASSGQGHSSGRAREQFF. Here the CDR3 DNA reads TGTGCCAGCAGCGGGCAGGGGCACTCTAGCGGGAGGGCCAGAGAGCAGTTCTTC.

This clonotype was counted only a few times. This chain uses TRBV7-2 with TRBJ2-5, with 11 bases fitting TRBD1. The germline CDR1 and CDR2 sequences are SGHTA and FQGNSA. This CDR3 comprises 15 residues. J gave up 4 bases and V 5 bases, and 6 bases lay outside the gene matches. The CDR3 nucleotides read TGTGCCAGCAGCCCCGGACAGGGGGCGCGAGAGACCCAGTACTTC. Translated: CASSPGQGARETQYF.

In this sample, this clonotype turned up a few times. CDR3 sequence (DNA): TGCAGCGTTAGCGGGAGTAGGTACAATGAGCAGTTCTTC. The encoded protein is CSVSGSRYNEQFF. The chain has TRBV20-1 and TRBJ2-1; 9 positions match TRBD2. The germline V gene has CDR1 DFQATT and CDR2 SNEGSKA (reference sequence). This CDR3 has 13 residues.

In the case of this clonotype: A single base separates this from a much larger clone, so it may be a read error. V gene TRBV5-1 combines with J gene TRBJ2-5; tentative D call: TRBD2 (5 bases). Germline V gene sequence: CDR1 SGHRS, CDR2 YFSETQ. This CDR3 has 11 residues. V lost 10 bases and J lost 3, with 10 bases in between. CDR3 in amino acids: CAGKLEETQYF. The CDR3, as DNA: TGCGCCGGCAAACTAGAAGAGACCCAGTACTTC. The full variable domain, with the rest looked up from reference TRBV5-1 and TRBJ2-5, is KAGVTQTPRYLIKTRGQQVTLSCSPISGHRSVSWYQQTPGQGLQFLFEYFSETQRNKGNFPGRFSGRQFSNSRSEMNVSTLELGDSALYLCAGKLEETQYFGPGTRLLVL.

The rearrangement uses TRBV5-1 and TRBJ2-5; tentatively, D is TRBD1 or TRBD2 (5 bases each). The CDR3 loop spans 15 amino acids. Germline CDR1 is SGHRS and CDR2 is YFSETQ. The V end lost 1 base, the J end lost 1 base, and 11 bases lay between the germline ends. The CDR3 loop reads CASSLWSGAQETQYF. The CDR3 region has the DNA TGCGCCAGCAGCTTGTGGTCCGGGGCCCAAGAGACCCAGTACTTC.

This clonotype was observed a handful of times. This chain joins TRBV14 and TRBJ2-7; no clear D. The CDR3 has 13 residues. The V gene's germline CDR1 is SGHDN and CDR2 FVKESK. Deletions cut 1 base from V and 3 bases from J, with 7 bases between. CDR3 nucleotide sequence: TGTGCCAGCAGCCAAGCCCTTCTCTACGAGCAGTACTTC. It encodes CASSQALLYEQYF.

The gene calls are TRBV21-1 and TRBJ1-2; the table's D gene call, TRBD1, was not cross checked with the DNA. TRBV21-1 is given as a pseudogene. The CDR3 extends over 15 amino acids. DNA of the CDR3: TGTGCCAGCAGCATAGGACAGTGTCCTAACTATGGCTACACCTTC. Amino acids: CASSIGQCPNYGYTF.

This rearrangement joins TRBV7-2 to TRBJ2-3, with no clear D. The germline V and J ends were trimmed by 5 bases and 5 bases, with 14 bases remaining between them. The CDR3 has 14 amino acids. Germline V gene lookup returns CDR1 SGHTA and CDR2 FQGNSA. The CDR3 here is CASSSVPGLDTQYF. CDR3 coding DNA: TGTGCCAGCAGCAGTGTTCCCGGCTTAGATACGCAGTATTTT.

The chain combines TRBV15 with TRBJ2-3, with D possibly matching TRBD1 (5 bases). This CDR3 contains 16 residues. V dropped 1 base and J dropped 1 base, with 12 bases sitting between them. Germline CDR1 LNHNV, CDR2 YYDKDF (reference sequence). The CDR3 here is CATSRGVLGGTDTQYF. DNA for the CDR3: TGTGCCACCAGCAGAGGAGTGTTAGGGGGCACAGATACGCAGTATTTT.